One and the same sample provided the 8 T cell receptor beta chains below, sequenced in a study of blood T cell repertoires in COVID-19. Produced via immunoSEQ multiplex PCR; TCRdb's table is partial and in-frame only. The profile shows under 400,000 clones, approximately 86% of them singletons. Sequencing was performed on PBMCs or T cells enriched from blood (not recorded which). All receptors come from a middle-aged woman with acute COVID-19.

This clone was counted a few times. V and J are TRBV7-2 and TRBJ2-1; D gene unclear. V was clipped by 2 bases and J by 4 bases, with 9 bases between them. The CDR3 runs to 14 residues. Germline CDR1 SGHTA, CDR2 FQGNSA. This chain's CDR3 is CASSLTVSYNEQFF. Written as DNA, the CDR3 is TGTGCCAGCAGCTTAACAGTCTCATACAATGAGCAGTTCTTC.

The chain recombines TRBV19 with TRBJ1-1; D remains unclear. Deletions cut 3 bases from V and 2 bases from J, with 13 bases between. The CDR3 consists of 15 residues. The germline V gene encodes CDR1 LNHDA and CDR2 SQIVND (reference sequence). Here the CDR3 reads CASSISFQTNTEAFF. CDR3 nucleotides: TGTGCCAGTAGTATCTCCTTCCAGACTAACACTGAAGCTTTCTTT.

For this clone: This sample includes further DNA sequences coding for the same CDR3. The chain is built from TRBV9 and TRBJ2-1; a weak D match, TRBD2 (6 bases). V shed 3 bases and J shed 5 bases, with 12 bases lying between them. CDR3 length equals 14 residues. In germline, CDR1 is SGDLS, CDR2 YYNGEE. In nucleotides, the CDR3 is TGTGCCAGCAGCGCGGACTACTACCACAATGAGCAGTTCTTC. It encodes CASSADYYHNEQFF.

The DNA of the CDR3 is TGTGCCAGCAGCGATGGCAGCCAGGGTCAGCCCCAGCATTTT. This translates into CASSDGSQGQPQHF. This chain uses TRBV7-9 with TRBJ1-5; D is possibly TRBD1 (5 bases). CDR1 and CDR2 (germline): SEHNR, FQNEAQ (reference sequence). There are 14 residues in the CDR3. Trimming took off 5 bases at V and 6 bases at J, with 14 bases between the two ends.

V is TRBV9 and J is TRBJ2-5; D is unresolved. Trimming took off 4 bases at V and 6 bases at J, with 7 bases between the two ends. Germline V gives CDR1 SGDLS, CDR2 YYNGEE. The CDR3 is made up of 11 amino acids. The CDR3, as DNA: TGTGCCAGCAGCCGCGCGAAGACCCAGTACTTC. Translating gives CASSRAKTQYF.

The chain is built from TRBV3-1 (or the pseudogene TRBV3-2) and TRBJ1-2, with D possibly TRBD1 on 5 matching bases. The V gene lost 1 base and the J gene lost 0 bases, with 15 bases spanning the gap. The CDR3 is 17 amino acids. The germline CDR1 and CDR2 sequences are LGHDT and YNNKEL (reference sequence). In DNA, the CDR3 is TGTGCCAGCAGCCAAGGACAGCTAAGAAAGACTAACTATGGCTACACCTTC. Its translation: CASSQGQLRKTNYGYTF.

V is TRBV2 and J is TRBJ1-2, with no clear D. Germline V CDR1 and CDR2: SNHLY, FYNNEI. The germline V and J ends were trimmed by 6 bases and 4 bases, with 6 bases remaining between them. This CDR3 spans 11 amino acids. The CDR3 nucleotides are TGTGCCAGCAGCGAGGCCTATGGCTACACCTTC. Amino acids: CASSEAYGYTF.

This sequence joins TRBV6-5 and TRBJ2-4, with D unclear. V lost 5 bases and J lost 0, with 11 bases in between. There are 15 residues in the CDR3. Germline CDR1 and CDR2: MNHEY and SVGAGI. The chain's CDR3 is CASSTAQLAKNIQYF. DNA of the CDR3: TGTGCCAGCAGTACAGCTCAACTAGCCAAAAACATTCAGTACTTC.